This T cell receptor (beta chain) is from a study of blood T cell repertoires in COVID-19 (dated by TCRdb to 2019 to 2021). Study-level background: Samples covering the acute and convalescent phases of COVID-19 were provided by collaborators in the United States, Italy and Spain. The prospective study material was composed of cDNA or gDNA derived from T cells, B-cell-depleted T cells, or PBMCs. The dataset comprised deeply sampled blood TCRbeta repertoires from subjects exposed to, actively infected with, or recovered from COVID-19. The repertoires were released in a freely available public database meant as a resource for research on the immune response to SARS-CoV-2. Samples came from the ongoing ImmuneRACE study (first 160 participants) plus 1,254 subjects from 6 global collaborators. The sample metadata nearly always contained a de-identified subject ID, COVID-19 status, age in years and sex. Where HLA class I and class II types were available, the types were taken from metadata supplied by the sample provider, not from assay-based typing.

Samples from volunteer blood donors who had recovered from COVID-19 were contributed by a second Seattle source. The collaborating institutions used their own protocols to collect whole blood in K2EDTA tubes. For TCRbeta analysis, collaborators shipped samples as frozen whole blood, isolated PBMCs, or DNA extracted from either of those sample types. The germline V gene encodes CDR1 KGHSH and CDR2 LQKENI. Measured from the cysteine to the phenylalanine, the CDR3 is 15 residues long. Only the CDR3 part of the read is kept: 45 bases, read in frame from the first base. V loses 5 bases of germline sequence and J loses 5 bases, and the interval between the two ends is 19 bases. Comment on this clone: Its antigen remains undetermined. No much larger clonotype is one base removed from it; base qualities were not supplied.

What the study reported, not specific to this receptor: The quantity of clinical and demographic metadata differed by source and by participant and was supplied without curation.

TCRbeta CDR3 regions were amplified from genomic DNA by means of the immunoSEQ Assay, a bias-controlled multiplex PCR. From the authors' description of their analysis: Nucleated cell counts per sample were estimated from amplification of reference gene primers within the assay. Sequence reads were collapsed and filtered to measure the absolute abundance of every unique TCRbeta CDR3 rearrangement. For each sample, productive Simpson clonality was calculated as the square root of Simpson's diversity index across productive rearrangements. TCRdb obtained this table from immuneACCESS and retained in-frame rearrangements with V and J assigned. These tables miss some clones; where compared with another copy, unresolved V genes account for less than half of the shortfall, and the remainder is unexplained. That table is the source of V, J and clone size, and D and trimming were worked out from the DNA. Counted in this sample were roughly 150,000 clones; around 82% of them appeared once. The ten biggest clones cover less than 20% of the sample.

The chain couples TRBV18 to TRBJ2-7, and TRBD2 may be the D gene, going by 6 matching bases. The sequence was obtained from a woman in her 70s who had recovered from COVID-19. Sample: peripheral blood. The nucleotide sequence is given as TGTGCCAGCTCAGGGGCCCATTGGGGCGGGGACGAGCAGTACTTC. Its protein is CASSGAHWGGDEQYF. Outside the CDR3, residues come from the reference TRBV18 and TRBJ2-7 proteins, so the full variable domain is: NAGVMQNPRHLVRRRGQEARLRCSPMKGHSHVYWYRQLPEEGLKFMVYLQKENIIDESGMPKERFSAEFPKEGPSILRIQQVVRGDSAAYFCASSGAHWGGDEQYFGPGTRLTVT.